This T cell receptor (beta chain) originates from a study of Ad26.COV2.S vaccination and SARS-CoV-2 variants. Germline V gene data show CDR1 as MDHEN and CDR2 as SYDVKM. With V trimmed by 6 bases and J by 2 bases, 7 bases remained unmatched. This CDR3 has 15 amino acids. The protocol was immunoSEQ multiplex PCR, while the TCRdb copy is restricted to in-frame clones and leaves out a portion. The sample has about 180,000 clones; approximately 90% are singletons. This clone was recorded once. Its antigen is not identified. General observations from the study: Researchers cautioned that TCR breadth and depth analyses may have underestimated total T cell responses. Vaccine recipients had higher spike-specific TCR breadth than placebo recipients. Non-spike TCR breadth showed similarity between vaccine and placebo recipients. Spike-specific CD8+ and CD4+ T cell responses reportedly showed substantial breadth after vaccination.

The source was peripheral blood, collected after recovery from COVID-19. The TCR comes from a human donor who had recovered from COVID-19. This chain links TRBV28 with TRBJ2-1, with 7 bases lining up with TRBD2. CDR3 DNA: TGTGCCAGCAGAAGGTCGGGGGGACCCTACAATGAGCAGTTCTTC. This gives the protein CASRRSGGPYNEQFF.